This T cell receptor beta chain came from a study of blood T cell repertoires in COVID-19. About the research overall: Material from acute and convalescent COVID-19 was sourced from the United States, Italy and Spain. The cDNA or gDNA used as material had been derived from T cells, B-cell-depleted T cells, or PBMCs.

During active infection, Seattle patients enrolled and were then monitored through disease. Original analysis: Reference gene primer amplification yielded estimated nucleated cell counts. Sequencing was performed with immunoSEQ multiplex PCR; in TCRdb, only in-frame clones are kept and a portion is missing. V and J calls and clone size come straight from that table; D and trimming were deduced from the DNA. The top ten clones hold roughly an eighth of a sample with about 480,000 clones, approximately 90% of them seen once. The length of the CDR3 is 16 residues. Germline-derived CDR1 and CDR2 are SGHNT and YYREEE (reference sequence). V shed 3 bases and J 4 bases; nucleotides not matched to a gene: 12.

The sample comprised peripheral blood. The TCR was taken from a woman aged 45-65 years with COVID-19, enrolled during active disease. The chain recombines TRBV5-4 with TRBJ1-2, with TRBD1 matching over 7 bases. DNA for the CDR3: TGTGCCAGCAGCTCTACGACAAGGGGGCGCGTCTATGGCTACACCTTC. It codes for CASSSTTRGRVYGYTF.